Listed here is a single T cell receptor beta chain. This specimen belongs to a study of shared clonotypes between healthy human individuals. Method: immunoSEQ multiplex PCR; TCRdb's copy keeps in-frame clones and lacks some. Among approximately 510,000 clones listed, approximately 85% were seen once. The source of this sequence is a woman in her thirties or forties in good health. Some clones in this sample may be carry-over from other donors' samples. Sequencing used PBMCs.

The chain's CDR3 is CASSPGVREQYF. Here the CDR3 DNA reads TGTGCCAGCAGTCCGGGAGTGCGAGAGCAGTACTTC. This chain joins TRBV27 and TRBJ2-7; D might be TRBD2 (6 bases). Between the trimmed V and J ends, which lost 5 bases and 7 bases, there was a span of 12 bases. The length of the CDR3 is 12 residues. Germline CDR1 MNHEY, CDR2 SMNVEV (reference sequence).